One TCR beta chain is described in this entry. It has no known antigen specificity. No clone much larger than this one lies a single base away; base qualities are absent. Tumor samples were collected prior to definitive surgery or chemotherapy. Genomic DNA extraction was performed by the MD Anderson Biospecimen Extraction Resource, and TCR sequencing was carried out by the MD Anderson Cancer Genomics Laboratory. The 90 or so tumor samples were subjected to high-throughput TCR profiling using ImmunoSEQ. Under the source paper's analysis protocol: Repertoire diversity metrics included richness (unique productive sequences), clonality, evenness and relatedness; Bhattacharyya coefficient assessed similarity between samples. A sensitivity analysis that removed TCRs with fewer than two reads produced consistent conclusions. TCRdb took this table from immuneACCESS and kept in-frame rearrangements with V and J called. Such tables lack part of the clones; where checked against another copy, unresolved V genes explain under half of the gap, and the rest is unexplained. D and trimming come from the DNA, and the V and J calls and clone size come from that table. The sample table shows roughly 29,000 clones, and around 84% are seen once. The ten largest clones add up to roughly 2.2% of the sample.

These data come from a study of high-grade serous ovarian cancer treatment subgroups (dated by TCRdb to the early 2020s). Study-wide context: On average, sequencing produced approximately 14,000 reads and 6,500 to 7,500 unique TCR beta rearrangements for each sample. Under a laparoscopic triage algorithm, patients with high-grade serous ovarian cancer were grouped by complete gross resection or by neoadjuvant chemotherapy response, and the study profiled the TCR beta repertoires of these patients. In total there were 90 samples, since every patient provided one primary tumor sample and two metastatic tumor samples. The approximately 30-patient cohort included 10 patients with no residual disease after primary surgery (R0), 10 excellent NACT responders, and 10 poor NACT responders.

Taken from cysteine to phenylalanine, the CDR3 has 14 residues. Of all the DNA, just the CDR3 is kept, 42 bases in frame from base 1. The germline V gene sets CDR1 to SGHAT and CDR2 to FQNNGV. V loses 0 bases of germline sequence and J loses 4 bases, and the interval between the two ends is 9 bases. The full study reports these points: Tumors from the same patient had repertoire similarity ranging from roughly 0.11 to 0.8, while tumors from different patients showed almost no similarity. Spatial information was not captured by bulk tumor TCR sequencing, so insight into HGSC tumor complexity and diversity was limited. TCR repertoire analyses were focused on CDR3, and CDR1 and CDR2 were not analyzed. TCR clonal relatedness was found to be positively correlated with neoantigen level and, by trend, with copy number variation and mutation load derived from whole-genome sequencing.

Sequencing used tumor tissue. The receptor comes from a human donor with high-grade serous ovarian cancer. The chain couples TRBV11-2 to TRBJ2-5, with TRBD1 tentatively as D gene (5 bases match). At the DNA level, the sequence is TGTGCCAGCAGCTTAGATCAGGGTCGAGAGACCCAGTACTTC. Its product reads: CASSLDQGRETQYF.